This T cell receptor beta chain was captured by sequencing in a study of blood T cell repertoires in COVID-19. At the level of the study: Donors in the United States, Italy and Spain gave samples during acute or convalescent COVID-19. T cells, B-cell-depleted T cells, or PBMCs supplied cDNA or gDNA.

In the authors' workflow: Amplification from reference gene primers served as the basis for estimated nucleated cell counts. Generated by immunoSEQ multiplex PCR, the TCRdb table keeps only in-frame clones and is missing some. V, J and clone size are taken as reported in that table, and D and trimming were inferred from the DNA itself. Here the sample spans under 7,000 clones, 80% to 90% being singletons. Trimming shortened V by 4 bases and J by 3 bases, and 13 bases separated the two germline ends. This CDR3 spans 14 amino acids. CDR1 is MNHEY and CDR2 is SVGEGT in the germline V gene. Material for sequencing was peripheral blood. This TCR was recovered from a human donor in a cohort sampled during active COVID-19. The rearrangement links TRBV6-2 or TRBV6-3 to TRBJ2-7; a weak D match, TRBD1 (6 bases). This chain's CDR3 is CASSFPGQNYEQYF. The CDR3 DNA sequence: TGTGCCAGCAGTTTTCCCGGACAGAACTACGAGCAGTACTTC.